The subject of this entry is one T cell receptor beta chain. CDR1 is KGHSH and CDR2 is LQKENI in the germline V gene. V lost 3 bases and J lost 1, with 9 bases in between. The CDR3 is made up of 14 amino acids. This sample was included in a study of blood T cell repertoires in COVID-19. Study overall: T cells, B-cell-depleted T cells, or PBMCs provided the cDNA or gDNA that served as material.

Original analysis: Quantification of nucleated cells was approximated via reference gene primer amplification. Measured with immunoSEQ multiplex PCR; TCRdb has only the in-frame clones, and not every one. V and J calls plus clone size are reproduced from that table; the DNA served to infer D and trimming. The repertoire has 250,000 to 350,000 clones, approximately 84% of them found once; the top ten carry roughly 1.6%. Seattle-derived patients entered the study during active infection and were followed longitudinally. This sequence originates from a human donor with COVID-19, enrolled during active disease. The donor label of this sample is uncertain. The rearrangement uses TRBV18 and TRBJ1-1; D is ambiguous. Sequenced sample: peripheral blood. CDR3 residues: CASSPGRENTEAFF. In nucleotides, the CDR3 is TGTGCCAGCTCACCGGGCCGGGAGAACACTGAAGCTTTCTTT.